This T cell receptor beta chain comes out of a study of identical twins' blood T cells. Whole-study findings and limits: Twins shared about as many clonotypes as their cloneset sizes predicted.

Concerning this clonotype: The antigen remains unidentified.

In TCRdb, the 5' RACE reads were re-called with MiXCR into one record per CDR3 protein. The sample holds about 1,300 distinct CDR3 sequences; about three quarters are singletons and the top ten take 7% to 9.5%. Germline CDR1 and CDR2: MNHNS and SASEGT. Trimming cost V 4 bases and J 7 bases; bases outside gene matches: 4. This CDR3 spans 14 amino acids. This sequence originates from a woman aged 18-49 years in good health. Material: PBMCs. J is TRBJ1-4 and V is TRBV6-1, with 9 bases lining up with TRBD1. As DNA, the CDR3 is TGTGCCAGCAGTGTGGGGACAGGGCCTGAAAAACTGTTTTTT. It is translated as CASSVGTGPEKLFF.